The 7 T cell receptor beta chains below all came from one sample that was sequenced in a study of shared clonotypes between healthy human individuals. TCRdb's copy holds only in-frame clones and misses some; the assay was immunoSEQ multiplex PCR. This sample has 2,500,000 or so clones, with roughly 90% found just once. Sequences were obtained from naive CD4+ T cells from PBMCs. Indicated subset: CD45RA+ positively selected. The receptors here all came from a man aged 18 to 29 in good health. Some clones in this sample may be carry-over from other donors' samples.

The CDR3 here is CASSPGQPYSNQPQHF. CDR3 nucleotides: TGTGCCAGCTCACCAGGACAGCCTTATAGCAATCAGCCCCAGCATTTT. V usage is TRBV18 and J usage is TRBJ1-5, with a weak D call TRBD1 (6 bases). Deletions cut 2 bases from V and 0 bases from J, with 11 bases between. Germline lookup yields CDR1 KGHSH and CDR2 LQKENI. The CDR3 is 16 residues long.

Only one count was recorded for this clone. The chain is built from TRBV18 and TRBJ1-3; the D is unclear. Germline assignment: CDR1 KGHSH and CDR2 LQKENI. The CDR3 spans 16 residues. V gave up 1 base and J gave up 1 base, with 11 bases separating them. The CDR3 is CASSPRYSDSGNTIYF. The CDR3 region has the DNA TGTGCCAGCTCACCACGCTACAGTGATTCTGGAAACACCATATATTTT.

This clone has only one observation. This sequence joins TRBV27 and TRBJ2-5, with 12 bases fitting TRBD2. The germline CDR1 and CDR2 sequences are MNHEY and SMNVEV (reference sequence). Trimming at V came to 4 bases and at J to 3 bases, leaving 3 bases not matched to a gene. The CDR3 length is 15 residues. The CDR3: CASSSRLAGEETQYF. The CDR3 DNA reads TGTGCCAGCAGTTCTAGACTAGCGGGGGAAGAGACCCAGTACTTC.

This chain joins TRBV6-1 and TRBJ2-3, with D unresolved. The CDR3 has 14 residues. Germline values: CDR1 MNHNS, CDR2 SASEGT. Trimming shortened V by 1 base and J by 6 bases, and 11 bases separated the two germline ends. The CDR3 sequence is CASSEGTSWDTQYF. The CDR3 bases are TGTGCCAGCAGTGAAGGAACATCGTGGGATACGCAGTATTTT.

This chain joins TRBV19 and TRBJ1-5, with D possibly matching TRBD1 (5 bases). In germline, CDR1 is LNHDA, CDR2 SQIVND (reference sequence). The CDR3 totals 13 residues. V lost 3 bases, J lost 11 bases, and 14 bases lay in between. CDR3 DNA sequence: TGTGCCAGTAGTATTATCGGGATAGGGGCCCAGCATTTT. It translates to CASSIIGIGAQHF.

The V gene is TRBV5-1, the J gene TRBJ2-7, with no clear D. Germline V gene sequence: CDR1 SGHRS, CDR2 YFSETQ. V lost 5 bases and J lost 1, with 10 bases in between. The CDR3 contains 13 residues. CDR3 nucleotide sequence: TGCGCCAGCAGGGCGACCGATTCCTACGAGCAGTACTTC. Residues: CASRATDSYEQYF.

This CDR3 is CASRVISAAGELFF. DNA for the CDR3: TGCGCCAGCAGAGTAATCTCGGCAGCGGGGGAGCTGTTTTTT. The V gene is TRBV5-1, the J gene TRBJ2-2; no definite D call. V lost 5 bases to trimming and J lost 8 bases, with 16 bases between them. Germline assignment: CDR1 SGHRS and CDR2 YFSETQ. The CDR3 sequence is 14 residues long. The variable domain in full, completed from reference TRBV5-1 and TRBJ2-2, reads KAGVTQTPRYLIKTRGQQVTLSCSPISGHRSVSWYQQTPGQGLQFLFEYFSETQRNKGNFPGRFSGRQFSNSRSEMNVSTLELGDSALYLCASRVISAAGELFFGEGSRLTVL.